This T cell receptor (beta chain) was identified in a study of T cells in Graves' hyperthyroidism and ophthalmopathy. Amplification of TCR beta CDR3 regions used RNA as the template. Primed by the HTBI set, a first-round RT-PCR was run on the TCR CDR3. MiXCR was run by TCRdb on the multiplex PCR reads, yielding one entry per CDR3 protein. The sample yields more than 300,000 distinct CDR3 sequences, roughly 13% seen once. The length of the CDR3 is 14 residues. V lost 4 bases to trimming and J lost 2 bases, with 13 bases between them. Germline V gene sequence: CDR1 SGDLS, CDR2 YYNGEE. Sequenced material: blood. The receptor was derived from a woman younger than 30 with Graves' hyperthyroidism. The chain has TRBV9 and TRBJ2-7; no clear D gene. This CDR3 is CASSPYGETYEQYF. CDR3 bases: TGTGCCAGCAGCCCCTACGGCGAAACCTACGAGCAGTACTTC.